This entry concerns a single TCR beta chain. What it binds is unknown. In the authors' workflow: Quality scores were absent from the junction-only immunoSEQ sequences, so filtering differed. The method was immunoSEQ multiplex PCR; TCRdb's version includes in-frame clones alone and lacks a portion of them. V, J and clone size were drawn from that table, and D and trimming were deduced from the DNA. This sample carries hundreds of thousands of clones, approximately 96% of them seen once, and the ten largest clones take about 0.11%. The data were obtained in a study of shared clonotypes between healthy human individuals. CDR1 MNHNY and CDR2 SVGAGI come from the germline V gene (reference sequence). The V end was cut by 5 bases, the J end by 7 bases, with 9 bases between. The CDR3 runs 12 residues. CD45RO-negative cells were positively selected for CCR7, leaving out terminally differentiated effector memory CD45RA+ cells.

Study-wide results and caveats: Clonotypes not shared had lower generation probabilities than those common to all four donors. Among the subsets, naive ones generally showed larger estimated richness than memory ones. Sharing across four donors was highest in naive CD4 (around 5%) and lowest in memory CD8 (0.4%).

Sequenced: naive CD8+ T cells sorted from blood. The genes are TRBV6-6 and TRBJ2-1; D not certain. The sequence came from a woman aged 30 to 39 in good health. In DNA form, the CDR3 reads TGTGCCAGCAGTCCTCTTTGGAATGAGCAGTTCTTC. Residues: CASSPLWNEQFF.